These 7 T cell receptor beta chains were sequenced from one sample in a study of control samples from healthy donors and cancer patients. Profiled with immunoSEQ multiplex PCR; TCRdb holds only in-frame clones, not every one. The sample holds about 44,000 clones, about 87% seen once. Specimen: PBMCs. The receptors stem from a woman between 55 and 75 years old with lung cancer.

V gene TRBV4-3 combines with J gene TRBJ2-1, with TRBD1 identical over 7 bases. With V trimmed by 0 bases and J by 9 bases, 5 bases remained unmatched. This CDR3 has 14 amino acids. CDR1 is LGHNA, CDR2 YSLEER, per germline. The DNA for the CDR3 is TGCGCCAGCAGCCAAGAACTGACAGGGACTGAGCAGTTCTTC. Its protein is CASSQELTGTEQFF.

The CDR3 DNA reads as TGTGCCACCAGTGATCTGGGGCCTTACAATGAGCAGTTCTTC. It codes for CATSDLGPYNEQFF. The chain uses TRBV24-1 and TRBJ2-1; the D gene is possibly TRBD1 (5 bases). V was shortened by 3 bases and J by 4 bases, with 9 bases between the two germline ends. The germline gives CDR1 KGHDR, CDR2 SFDVKD. This CDR3 is 14 amino acids long.

This clone was seen only once. The rearrangement links TRBV9 to TRBJ2-1; the D call may be TRBD1 or TRBD2 (7 bases each). Germline V gene lookup returns CDR1 SGDLS and CDR2 YYNGEE. CDR3 size: 14 residues. Trimming took 4 bases from V and 6 from J, leaving 14 bases between them. The CDR3 DNA reads TGTGCCAGCAGCCCAGGGGGGGAACGCAATGAGCAGTTCTTC. It is translated as CASSPGGERNEQFF.

The chain has TRBV19 and TRBJ2-3; the match to TRBD2 covers 13 bases. Per the germline V gene, CDR1 is LNHDA and CDR2 is SQIVND (reference sequence). CDR3 length: 17 residues. The V segment lost 9 bases and the J segment 5 bases; nucleotides outside the gene matches: 14. The CDR3 sequence: CASPGPGLAGSEDTQYF. The CDR3 coding sequence is TGTGCCAGCCCAGGTCCGGGACTAGCGGGATCGGAAGATACGCAGTATTTT.

The chain recombines TRBV3-1 (or the pseudogene TRBV3-2) with TRBJ2-7, with a tentative D call TRBD2 (5 bases). V lost 0 bases and J lost 1, with 7 bases in between. This CDR3 spans 14 amino acids. Germline V gene data show CDR1 as LGHDT and CDR2 as YNNKEL (reference sequence). CDR3 nucleotides: TGTGCCAGCAGCCAAGAGCCGGGGTCCTACGAGCAGTACTTC. Translating it yields CASSQEPGSYEQYF.

The chain joins TRBV18 to TRBJ1-2; D is possibly TRBD1 (5 bases). Germline V gene data show CDR1 as KGHSH and CDR2 as LQKENI. The CDR3 is 13 residues long. Trimming pared 3 bases from V and 7 bases from J, leaving 12 bases between. CDR3 residues: CASSPSNQGGYTF. CDR3 bases: TGTGCCAGCTCACCGTCAAACCAGGGTGGCTACACCTTC.

This clone showed up just a few times. This chain joins TRBV4-1 and TRBJ1-4, with D possibly matching TRBD1 (5 bases). The CDR3 runs to 16 residues. V was trimmed by 0 bases and J by 5 bases, leaving 13 bases between them. Germline V lookup: CDR1 MGHRA, CDR2 YSYEKL. The CDR3 coding sequence is TGCGCCAGCAGCCAAGAGCTGTCAGGGTCAAATGAAAAACTGTTTTTT. Protein sequence: CASSQELSGSNEKLFF.